The rows below give T cell receptor beta chains drawn from one sample of a study of cytomegalovirus exposure and HLA in healthy donors. The data were produced by immunoSEQ multiplex PCR, yet TCRdb's version contains in-frame clones alone and is incomplete. The data hold about 85,000 clones, with around 74% observed a single time. The sample taken for sequencing was PBMCs. These TCRs come from a boy aged 5-17 years in good health and CMV-seronegative. Each CDR3 is given with its conserved first and last residue. A D gene is named only where the DNA matches it firmly. Expanded clones are given a class, and other clones once, few, many or no size at all.

j_gene | abundance | v_gene | d_gene | CDR3nt | CDR3aa
TRBJ1-1 | - | TRBV7-9 | - | TGTGCCAGCAGCCTGGACAGTTATGAAGCTTTCTTT | CASSLDSYEAFF
TRBJ1-2 | - | TRBV4-2 | - | TGTGCCAGCAGCCAAGAACCCGGGGGGCTTGGCTACACCTTC | CASSQEPGGLGYTF
TRBJ1-2 | - | TRBV6-5 | - | TGTGCCAGCAGGCCCGACAGTCCCTATGGCTACACCTTC | CASRPDSPYGYTF
TRBJ2-1 | - | TRBV9 | - | TGTGCCAGCAGCGTAAGGCCGGGAGTTGAGCAGTTCTTC | CASSVRPGVEQFF
TRBJ1-5 | - | TRBV7-6 | TRBD1 | TGTGCCAGCAGCTTCCCGGGACAGGGAGTGTTTACCAATCAGCCCCAGCATTTT | CASSFPGQGVFTNQPQHF
TRBJ1-2 | - | TRBV6-1 | TRBD1 | TGTGCCAGCAGTTCAGGACAGGGGGCTTTCGATGGCTACACCTTC | CASSSGQGAFDGYTF
TRBJ1-1 | - | TRBV28 | - | TGTGCCAGCAGTTTCTTAGGGGAAGAAGCTTTCTTT | CASSFLGEEAFF
TRBJ1-2 | - | TRBV4-1 | - | TGCGCCAGCAGCCAACACAGGGACCCCTATGGCTACACCTTC | CASSQHRDPYGYTF
TRBJ2-7 | - | TRBV29-1 | TRBD2 | TGCAGCGTTGGCACATCTAGCGGAGCCTACGAGCAGTACTTC | CSVGTSSGAYEQYF
TRBJ2-7 | - | TRBV7-9 | TRBD2 | TGTGCCAGCAGTAGGACTAGCGGATCCTACGAGCAGTACTTC | CASSRTSGSYEQYF
TRBJ1-2 | - | TRBV28 | - | TGTGCCAGCAGGGGTAGTGGAGAACCGAACTATGGCTACACCTTC | CASRGSGEPNYGYTF
TRBJ2-7 | - | TRBV4-1 | TRBD1 | TGCGCCAGCAGCCAACCGGGACAGGGATCCTACGAGCAGTACTTC | CASSQPGQGSYEQYF
TRBJ1-2 | - | TRBV4-1 | - | TGCGCCAGCAGCCAACCCGGGACTATCTATGGCTACACCTTC | CASSQPGTIYGYTF
TRBJ2-6 | - | TRBV9 | - | TGTGCCAGCAGCGTAGGTAGCACTGGGGCCAACGTCCTGACTTTC | CASSVGSTGANVLTF
TRBJ2-1 | - | TRBV19 | - | TGTGCCAGTAAGTTCGAGGGCCCTCCAGAGCAGTTCTTC | CASKFEGPPEQFF
TRBJ2-5 | - | TRBV25-1 | TRBD2 | TGTGCCAGCAGTGAACGGCTAGCGGGAAACCAAGAGACCCAGTACTTC | CASSERLAGNQETQYF
TRBJ1-2 | - | TRBV27 | - | TGTGCCAGCAGTTTAGGCAGGGAAGACTATGGCTACACCTTC | CASSLGREDYGYTF
TRBJ1-1 | once | TRBV2 | - | TGTGCCAGCAGTGAACCCGGACAGACCAGATACATGAACACTGAAGCTTTCTTT | CASSEPGQTRYMNTEAFF
TRBJ2-3 | once | TRBV28 | TRBD1 | TGTGCCAGCAGTTTAGGGGCAGGGGGCCGTTCAGCTGCGCAGTATTTT | CASSLGAGGRSAAQYF
TRBJ2-5 | - | TRBV7-3 | TRBD2 | TGTGCCAGCAGCTTAGGACTAGCGGGAGAGACCCAGTACTTC | CASSLGLAGETQYF
TRBJ1-1 | - | TRBV12-2 | - | TGTGCAAGTCGCACGGACAGGGCGGAGGGAGCTTTCTTT | CASRTDRAEGAFF
TRBJ2-7 | - | TRBV27 | TRBD1 | TGTGCCAGCAGCAATCAGGGGGATTCGTACGAGCAGTACTTC | CASSNQGDSYEQYF
TRBJ2-1 | - | TRBV9 | - | TGTGCCAGCAGCGTAGATATTAGCGTTTACAATGAGCAGTTCTTC | CASSVDISVYNEQFF